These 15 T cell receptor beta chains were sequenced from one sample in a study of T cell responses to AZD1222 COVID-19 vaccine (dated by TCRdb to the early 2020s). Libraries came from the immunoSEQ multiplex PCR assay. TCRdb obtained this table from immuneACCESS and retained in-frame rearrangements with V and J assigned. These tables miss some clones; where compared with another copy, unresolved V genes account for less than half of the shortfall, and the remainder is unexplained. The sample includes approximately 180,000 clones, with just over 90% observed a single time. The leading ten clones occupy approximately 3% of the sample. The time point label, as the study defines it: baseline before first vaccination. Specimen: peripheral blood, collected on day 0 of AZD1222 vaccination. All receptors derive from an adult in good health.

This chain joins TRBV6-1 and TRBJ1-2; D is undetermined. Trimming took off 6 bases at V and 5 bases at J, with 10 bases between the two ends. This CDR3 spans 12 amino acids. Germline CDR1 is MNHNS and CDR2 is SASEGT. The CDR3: CASSPESYGYTF. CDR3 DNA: TGTGCCAGCAGCCCCGAGTCGTATGGCTACACCTTC.

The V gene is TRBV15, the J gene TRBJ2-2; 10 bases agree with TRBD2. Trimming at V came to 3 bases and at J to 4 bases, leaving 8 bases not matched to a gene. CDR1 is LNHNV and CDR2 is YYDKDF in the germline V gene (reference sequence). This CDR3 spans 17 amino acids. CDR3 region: CATSSLISGGPTGELFF. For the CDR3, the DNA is TGTGCCACCAGCAGCCTTATTAGCGGGGGGCCCACCGGGGAGCTGTTTTTT.

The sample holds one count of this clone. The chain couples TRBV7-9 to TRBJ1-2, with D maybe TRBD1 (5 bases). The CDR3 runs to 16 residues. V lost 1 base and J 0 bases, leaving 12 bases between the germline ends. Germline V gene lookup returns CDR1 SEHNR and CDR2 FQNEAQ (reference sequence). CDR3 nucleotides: TGTGCCAGCAGCTTAGATGGGGGGAAGGCTAACTATGGCTACACCTTC. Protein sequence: CASSLDGGKANYGYTF.

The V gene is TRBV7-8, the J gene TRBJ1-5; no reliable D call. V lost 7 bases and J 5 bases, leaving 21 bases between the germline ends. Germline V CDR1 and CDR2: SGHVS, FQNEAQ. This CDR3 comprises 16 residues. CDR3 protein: CASTSGWSVADQPQHF. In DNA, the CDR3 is TGTGCCAGCACCTCGGGGTGGTCGGTGGCTGATCAGCCCCAGCATTTT.

This CDR3 is CASSLAGQQYGYTF. The DNA for the CDR3 is TGTGCCAGCAGTTTAGCGGGACAGCAATATGGCTACACCTTC. The chain uses TRBV27 and TRBJ1-2; 7 bases line up with TRBD1. CDR1 MNHEY and CDR2 SMNVEV come from the germline V gene (reference sequence). The CDR3 spans 14 residues. J was trimmed by 5 bases and V by 2 bases; bases with no gene match: 5.

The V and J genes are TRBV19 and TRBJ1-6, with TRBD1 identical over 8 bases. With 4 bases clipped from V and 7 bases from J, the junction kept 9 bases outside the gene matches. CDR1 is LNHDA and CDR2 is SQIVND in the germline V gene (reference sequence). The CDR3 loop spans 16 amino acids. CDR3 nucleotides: TGTGCCAGTAGTACCACAGGACAGGGACGGAATTCACCCCTCCACTTT. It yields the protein CASSTTGQGRNSPLHF.

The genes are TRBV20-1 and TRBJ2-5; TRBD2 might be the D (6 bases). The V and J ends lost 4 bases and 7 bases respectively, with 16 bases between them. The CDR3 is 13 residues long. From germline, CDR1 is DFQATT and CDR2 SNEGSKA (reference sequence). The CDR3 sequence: CSAIDPQEGTQYF. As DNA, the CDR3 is TGCAGTGCTATTGACCCCCAGGAGGGGACCCAGTACTTC.

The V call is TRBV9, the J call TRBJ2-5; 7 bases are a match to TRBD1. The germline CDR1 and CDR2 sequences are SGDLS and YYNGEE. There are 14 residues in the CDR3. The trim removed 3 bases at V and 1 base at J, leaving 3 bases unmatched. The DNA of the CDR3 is TGTGCCAGCAGCGCCGGACAGGCCCAAGAGACCCAGTACTTC. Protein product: CASSAGQAQETQYF.

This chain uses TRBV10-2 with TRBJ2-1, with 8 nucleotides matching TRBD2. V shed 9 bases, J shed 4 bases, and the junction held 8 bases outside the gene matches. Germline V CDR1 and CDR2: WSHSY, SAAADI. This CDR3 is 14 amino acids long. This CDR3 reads CASASGGSYNEQFF. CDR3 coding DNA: TGCGCCAGTGCAAGCGGGGGCTCGTACAATGAGCAGTTCTTC.

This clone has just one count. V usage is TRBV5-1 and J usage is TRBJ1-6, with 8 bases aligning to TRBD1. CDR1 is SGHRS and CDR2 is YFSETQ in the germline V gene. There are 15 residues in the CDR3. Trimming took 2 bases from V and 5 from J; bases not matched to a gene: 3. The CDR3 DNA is TGCGCCAGCAGCTTAGGGACAGGCGATAATTCACCCCTCCACTTT. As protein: CASSLGTGDNSPLHF.

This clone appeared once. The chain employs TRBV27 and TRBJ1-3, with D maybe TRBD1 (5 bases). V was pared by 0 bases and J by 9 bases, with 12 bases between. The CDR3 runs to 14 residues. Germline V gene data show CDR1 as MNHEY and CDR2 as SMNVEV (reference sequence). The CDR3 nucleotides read TGTGCCAGCAGTTTATCGCGTGGGGACGGCACCATATATTTT. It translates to CASSLSRGDGTIYF.

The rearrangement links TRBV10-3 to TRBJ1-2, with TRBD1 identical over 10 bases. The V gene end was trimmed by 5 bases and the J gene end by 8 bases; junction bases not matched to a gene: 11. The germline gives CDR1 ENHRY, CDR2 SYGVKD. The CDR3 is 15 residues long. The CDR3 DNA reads TGTGCCATCAGTTTCGGACAGGGGGATAACGGGGGCTACACCTTC. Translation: CAISFGQGDNGGYTF.

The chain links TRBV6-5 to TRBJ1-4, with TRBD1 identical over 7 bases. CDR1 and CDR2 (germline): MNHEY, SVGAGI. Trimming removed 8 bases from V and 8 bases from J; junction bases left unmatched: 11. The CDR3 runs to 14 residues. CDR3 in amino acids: CASHGEGRGEKLFF. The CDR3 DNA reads TGTGCCAGCCACGGGGAGGGCAGGGGGGAAAAACTGTTTTTT.

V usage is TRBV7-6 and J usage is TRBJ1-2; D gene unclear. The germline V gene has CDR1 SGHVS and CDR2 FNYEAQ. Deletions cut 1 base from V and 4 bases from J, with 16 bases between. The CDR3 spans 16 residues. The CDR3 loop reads CASSLVGLGSIYGYTF. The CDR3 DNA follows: TGTGCCAGCAGCTTAGTAGGCTTGGGCTCAATCTATGGCTACACCTTC.

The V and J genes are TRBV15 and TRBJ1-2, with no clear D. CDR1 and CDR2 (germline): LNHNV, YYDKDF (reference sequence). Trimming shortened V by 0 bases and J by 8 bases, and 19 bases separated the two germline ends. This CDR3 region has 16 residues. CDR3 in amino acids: CATSRDNHRQAVGYTF. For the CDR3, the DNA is TGTGCCACCAGCAGAGATAATCACCGGCAGGCCGTGGGCTACACCTTC.